These 15 T cell receptor beta chains were all obtained from the same sample, sequenced in a study of blood T cell repertoires in COVID-19. Produced via immunoSEQ multiplex PCR; TCRdb's table is partial and in-frame only. The table lists under 200,000 clones, 80% to 85% of them singletons. Sequenced: peripheral blood. The receptors here all came from a woman between 40 and 50 years old with acute or convalescent COVID-19.

J is TRBJ2-1 and V is TRBV3-1 (or the pseudogene TRBV3-2), with D maybe TRBD1 (5 bases). CDR3 size: 14 residues. V was pared by 0 bases and J by 12 bases, with 15 bases between. The germline gives CDR1 LGHDT, CDR2 YNNKEL (reference sequence). The CDR3 nucleotides read TGTGCCAGCAGCCAAGAATCGAGGACATTCGGGCAGTTCTTC. Translation gives CASSQESRTFGQFF.

The V and J genes are TRBV2 and TRBJ1-4, with a weak D call TRBD1 (5 bases). V lost 6 bases and J 0 bases, leaving 14 bases between the germline ends. Germline-derived CDR1 and CDR2 are SNHLY and FYNNEI. CDR3 length: 16 amino acids. Written as DNA, the CDR3 is TGTGCCAGCAGCCCCTGGGGGGTGCCAACTAATGAAAAACTGTTTTTT. It is translated as CASSPWGVPTNEKLFF.

This chain uses TRBV3-1 (or the pseudogene TRBV3-2) with TRBJ1-1, with no clear D. The CDR3 has 15 amino acids. Germline values: CDR1 LGHDT, CDR2 YNNKEL (reference sequence). Trimming removed 4 bases at V and 2 bases at J, with 14 bases between. The CDR3 sequence: CASSPRGRENTEAFF. The CDR3 DNA is TGTGCCAGCAGCCCCCGAGGGAGGGAAAACACTGAAGCTTTCTTT.

Here the CDR3 DNA reads TGTGCCAGCAGACCGACTAGCGGGGGACTCTTTGGGCCTTACAATGAGCAGTTCTTC. The encoded protein is CASRPTSGGLFGPYNEQFF. The V call is TRBV5-6, the J call TRBJ2-1; TRBD2 matches 12 bases. Per germline, CDR1 SGHDT and CDR2 YYEEEE. V lost 5 bases, J lost 4 bases, and 16 bases stayed unmatched. CDR3 length equals 19 residues.

The CDR3 protein is CASSPKNRGSFTGELFF. The CDR3 DNA reads TGCGCCAGCAGCCCTAAAAATAGGGGGTCCTTTACCGGGGAGCTGTTTTTT. The rearrangement links TRBV4-1 to TRBJ2-2; possible D gene TRBD1, 6 bases. V shed 4 bases and J shed 5 bases, with 20 bases lying between them. The CDR3 extends over 17 amino acids. The germline V gene has CDR1 MGHRA and CDR2 YSYEKL.

CDR3 nucleotide sequence: TGTGCCAGCAGCTTACTAGGGACAGTCGGCGAGCAGTACTTC. Its protein is CASSLLGTVGEQYF. This sequence joins TRBV7-3 and TRBJ2-7; TRBD1 matches 7 bases. There are 14 residues in the CDR3. Germline assignment: CDR1 SGHTA and CDR2 FQGTGA. With 2 bases clipped from V and 6 bases from J, the junction kept 7 bases outside the gene matches. Using reference TRBV7-3 and TRBJ2-7 for the parts outside the CDR3, the full variable domain is GAGVSQTPSNKVTEKGKYVELRCDPISGHTALYWYRQSLGQGPEFLIYFQGTGAADDSGLPNDRFFAVRPEGSVSTLKIQRTERGDSAVYLCASSLLGTVGEQYFGPGTRLTVT.

V and J are TRBV6-5 and TRBJ2-7; 8 nucleotides align to TRBD2. CDR1 and CDR2 (germline): MNHEY, SVGAGI. V was pared by 6 bases and J by 2 bases, with 9 bases of the junction left unmatched. This CDR3 contains 15 residues. The CDR3 DNA sequence: TGTGCCAGCAGCCAATCTAGCGGGCCGACCTACGAGCAGTACTTC. This encodes CASSQSSGPTYEQYF.

The genes are TRBV19 and TRBJ2-1; D remains ambiguous. The CDR3 extends over 16 amino acids. With 0 bases removed from V and 3 bases from J, the gap between germline ends came to 12 bases. Germline V gene sequence: CDR1 LNHDA, CDR2 SQIVND (reference sequence). CDR3 sequence: CASSIDSQALYNEQFF. The CDR3 DNA reads as TGTGCCAGTAGTATAGATTCCCAAGCGCTCTACAATGAGCAGTTCTTC.

V gene TRBV2 combines with J gene TRBJ1-2, with D hard to call. This CDR3 is 14 amino acids long. Trimming took off 2 bases at V and 0 bases at J, with 7 bases between the two ends. Germline V gene sequence: CDR1 SNHLY, CDR2 FYNNEI. The CDR3 nucleotides are TGTGCCAGCAGTGAAATGACATCTAACTATGGCTACACCTTC. This sequence encodes CASSEMTSNYGYTF. The full variable domain, in which reference TRBV2 and TRBJ1-2 provide the parts outside the CDR3, is EPEVTQTPSHQVTQMGQEVILRCVPISNHLYFYWYRQILGQKVEFLVSFYNNEISEKSEIFDDQFSVERPDGSNFTLKIRSTKLEDSAMYFCASSEMTSNYGYTFGSGTRLTVV.

This clone has just one count. At the DNA level, this CDR3 is encoded by other sequences in the same sample as well. This chain links TRBV6-5 with TRBJ1-3; D ambiguous. The CDR3 is 15 amino acids. Per the germline V gene, CDR1 is MNHEY and CDR2 is SVGAGI. V shed 0 bases and J shed 0 bases, with 6 bases lying between them. CDR3 nucleotide sequence: TGTGCCAGCAGTTACTCGAGTGGCTCTGGAAACACCATATATTTT. Its translation: CASSYSSGSGNTIYF.

The rearrangement joins TRBV27 to TRBJ2-3; 10 bases are a match to TRBD2. The J segment lost 1 base and the V segment lost 6 bases, leaving 4 bases of the junction unmatched. Germline CDR1 reads MNHEY; CDR2 reads SMNVEV (reference sequence). CDR3 size: 15 residues. DNA for the CDR3: TGTGCCAGCAGCCGAGGGACTAGCGGCACAGATACGCAGTATTTT. Protein: CASSRGTSGTDTQYF.

This clone occurred once. This chain joins TRBV19 and TRBJ1-2, with D unresolved. Germline V gene lookup returns CDR1 LNHDA and CDR2 SQIVND (reference sequence). The CDR3 runs 16 residues. V was trimmed by 1 base and J by 5 bases, leaving 17 bases between them. The CDR3 bases are TGTGCCAGTAGTATAGCCCCAACTGGACTACCTTATGGCTACACCTTC. It translates to CASSIAPTGLPYGYTF.

The chain carries TRBV5-5 and TRBJ1-5, with D unresolved. CDR1 is SGHKS, CDR2 YYEKEE, per germline (reference sequence). V was cut by 4 bases and J by 0 bases, with 11 bases left in between. The CDR3 has 15 amino acids. CDR3 protein: CASSGTLYSNQPQHF. CDR3 DNA sequence: TGTGCCAGCAGCGGTACGCTCTATAGCAATCAGCCCCAGCATTTT.

V gene TRBV5-4 combines with J gene TRBJ2-7; 8 nucleotides align to TRBD1. The CDR3 extends over 14 amino acids. CDR1 is SGHNT, CDR2 YYREEE, per germline (reference sequence). After removal of 5 bases from V and 1 base from J, the junction contained 5 bases not matched to a gene. The CDR3: CASRAQGASYEQYF. CDR3 coding DNA: TGTGCCAGCAGGGCTCAGGGGGCATCCTACGAGCAGTACTTC.

The chain employs TRBV19 and TRBJ2-1; 9 bases match TRBD1. The CDR3 consists of 14 residues. CDR1 LNHDA and CDR2 SQIVND come from the germline V gene (reference sequence). The V segment lost 7 bases and the J segment 2 bases; nucleotides outside the gene matches: 3. The CDR3 bases are TGTGCCAGTACCGGGACAGGGACCTACAATGAGCAGTTCTTC. Its translation is CASTGTGTYNEQFF.